These T cell receptor beta chains were read from a single sample in a study of patients and donors after allogeneic stem cell transplantation. Each CDR3 protein is one row after TCRdb ran MiXCR on the RT-PCR reads. Of about 200,000 distinct CDR3 sequences in the sample, over 30% were seen once. Material: blood, either unsorted or a sorted T cell fraction (not recorded which). The receptors come from a human donor who was either an allogeneic HSCT recipient or a stem cell or donor lymphocyte infusion donor (not recorded which). It is not recorded whose cells these are; they may come from a transplant donor. Both conserved end residues are part of each CDR3. Fields, in order: J gene, V gene, clone size, D gene, CDR3 protein, CDR3 DNA. A D gene is named only where the DNA matches it firmly. Not all rows give a size; the values are once, few, many and, for expanded clones, a class.

TRBJ2-1 TRBV20-1 once TRBD1 CSAHDRGNEQFF TGCAGTGCGCACGACAGGGGCAATGAGCAGTTCTTC
TRBJ2-7 TRBV7-6 . TRBD1 CASSLRDRGPYEQYF TGTGCCAGCAGCTTAAGGGACAGGGGTCCCTACGAGCAGTACTTC
TRBJ1-1 TRBV7-3 . . CASSLRGGVGTEAFF TGTGCCAGCAGCTTAAGGGGAGGGGTCGGGACTGAAGCTTTCTTT
TRBJ2-5 TRBV9 . TRBD1 CASSVDRGRETQYF TGTGCCAGCAGCGTCGACAGGGGGCGAGAGACCCAGTACTTC
TRBJ2-7 TRBV5-1 few . CASGLSPSYEQYF TGCGCCAGCGGGTTGTCACCTTCCTACGAGCAGTACTTC
TRBJ1-5 TRBV4-1 few . CASSQQQGTNQPQHF TGCGCCAGCAGCCAACAACAGGGAACGAATCAGCCCCAGCATTTT
TRBJ1-2 TRBV5-1 . . CASSEIGNGYTF TGCGCCAGCAGCGAGATAGGGAATGGCTACACCTTC
TRBJ1-5 TRBV29-1 few . CSVGAGNQPQHF TGCAGCGTTGGTGCAGGTAATCAGCCCCAGCATTTT
TRBJ2-5 TRBV6-5 . TRBD1 CASSTPGTGDETQYF TGTGCCAGCAGTACTCCCGGGACAGGGGACGAGACCCAGTACTTC
TRBJ2-4 TRBV12-3/TRBV12-4 few . CASSLQGGTKNIQYF TGTGCCAGCAGTTTACAGGGAGGAACCAAAAACATTCAGTACTTC
TRBJ1-6 TRBV5-4 few . CASSPWAGAGNSPLHF TGTGCCAGCAGCCCCTGGGCGGGGGCAGGGAATTCACCCCTCCACTTT
TRBJ1-6 TRBV12-3/TRBV12-4 few TRBD1 CASSSTGGRSPLHF TGTGCCAGCAGTTCCACAGGGGGCCGGTCACCCCTCCACTTT
TRBJ2-5 TRBV3-1 few . CASSRGLPRKTQYF TGTGCCAGCAGCCGAGGACTTCCCCGAAAGACCCAGTACTTC
TRBJ2-1 TRBV27 . TRBD2 CASSSAGGPALEQFF TGTGCCAGCAGTTCAGCGGGGGGGCCTGCGCTTGAGCAGTTCTTC
TRBJ1-3 TRBV28 . . CASTPGGSGNTIYF TGTGCCAGCACTCCCGGGGGCTCTGGAAACACCATATATTTT
TRBJ1-4 TRBV7-9 . . CASSLAVRFDGIEKLFF TGTGCCAGCAGCTTAGCAGTTCGCTTCGACGGGATAGAAAAACTGTTTTTT
TRBJ2-7 TRBV25-1 . . CASSFTGGGSSYEQYF TGTGCCAGCAGCTTTACAGGGGGGGGAAGCTCCTACGAGCAGTACTTC
TRBJ1-2 TRBV12-3/TRBV12-4 few . CASSLRGAKSYGYTF TGTGCCAGCAGTTTAAGGGGGGCAAAAAGCTATGGCTACACCTTC
TRBJ2-5 TRBV5-1 . . CASSLWAALQETQYF TGCGCCAGCAGCTTGTGGGCAGCCCTCCAAGAGACCCAGTACTTC
TRBJ2-1 TRBV5-1 . . CASSLEAGAFWNEQFF TGCGCCAGCAGCTTGGAGGCAGGGGCGTTTTGGAATGAGCAGTTCTTC
TRBJ1-5 TRBV9 . TRBD1 CASSLQGTPYQPQHF TGTGCCAGCAGCCTACAGGGGACGCCTTATCAGCCCCAGCATTTT
TRBJ1-1 TRBV29-1 few . CSVGYLGGRPEAFF TGCAGCGTTGGTTATTTGGGGGGACGCCCTGAAGCTTTCTTT
TRBJ2-7 TRBV10-3 . TRBD1 CAISPPTGTGDIYEQYF TGTGCCATCAGTCCTCCGACCGGGACAGGGGATATCTACGAGCAGTACTTC
TRBJ2-7 TRBV20-1 . TRBD1 CSAPGDRSYEQYF TGCAGTGCTCCCGGGGACAGATCCTACGAGCAGTACTTC
TRBJ2-7 TRBV5-1 many TRBD1 CASSLQGDEQYF TGCGCCAGCAGCTTGCAGGGGGACGAGCAGTACTTC
TRBJ2-7 TRBV12-3/TRBV12-4 few TRBD2 CASSLSSGGDEQYF TGTGCCAGCAGTTTGTCTAGCGGGGGGGATGAGCAGTACTTC
TRBJ1-5 TRBV28 few . CASRTLGGVSNQPQHF TGTGCCAGCAGGACCCTCGGGGGCGTAAGCAATCAGCCCCAGCATTTT